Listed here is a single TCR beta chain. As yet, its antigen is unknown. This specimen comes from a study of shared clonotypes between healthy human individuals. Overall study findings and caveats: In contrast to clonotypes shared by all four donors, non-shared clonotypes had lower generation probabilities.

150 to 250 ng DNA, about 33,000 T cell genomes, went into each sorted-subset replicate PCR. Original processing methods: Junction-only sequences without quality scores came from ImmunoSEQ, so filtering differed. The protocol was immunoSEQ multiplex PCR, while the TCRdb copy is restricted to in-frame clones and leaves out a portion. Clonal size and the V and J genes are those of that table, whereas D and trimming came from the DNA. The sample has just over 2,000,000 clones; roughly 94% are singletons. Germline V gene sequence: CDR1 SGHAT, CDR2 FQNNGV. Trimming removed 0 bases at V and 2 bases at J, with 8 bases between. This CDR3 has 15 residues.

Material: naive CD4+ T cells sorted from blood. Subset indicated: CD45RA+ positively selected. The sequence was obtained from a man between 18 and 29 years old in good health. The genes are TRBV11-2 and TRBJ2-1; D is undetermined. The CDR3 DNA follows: TGTGCCAGCAGCTTAGATACGGGCACCTACAATGAGCAGTTCTTC. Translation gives CASSLDTGTYNEQFF. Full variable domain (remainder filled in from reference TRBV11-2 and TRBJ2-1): EAGVAQSPRYKIIEKRQSVAFWCNPISGHATLYWYQQILGQGPKLLIQFQNNGVVDDSQLPKDRFSAERLKGVDSTLKIQPAKLEDSAVYLCASSLDTGTYNEQFFGPGTRLTVL.